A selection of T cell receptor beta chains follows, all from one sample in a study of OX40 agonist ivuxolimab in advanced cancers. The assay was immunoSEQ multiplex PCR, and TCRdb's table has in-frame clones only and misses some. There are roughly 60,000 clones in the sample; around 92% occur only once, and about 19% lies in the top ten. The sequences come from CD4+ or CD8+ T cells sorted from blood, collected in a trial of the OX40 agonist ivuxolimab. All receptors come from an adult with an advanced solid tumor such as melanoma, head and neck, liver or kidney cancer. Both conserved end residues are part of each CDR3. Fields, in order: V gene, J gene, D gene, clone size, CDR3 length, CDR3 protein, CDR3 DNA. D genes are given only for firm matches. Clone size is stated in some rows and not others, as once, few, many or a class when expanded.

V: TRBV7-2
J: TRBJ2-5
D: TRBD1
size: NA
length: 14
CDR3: CASSLQGASETQYF
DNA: TGTGCCAGCAGTCTCCAGGGGGCATCCGAGACCCAGTACTTC

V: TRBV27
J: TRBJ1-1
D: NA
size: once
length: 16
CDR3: CASSLWWRGVNTEAFF
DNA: TGTGCCAGCAGTTTATGGTGGCGAGGGGTGAACACTGAAGCTTTCTTT

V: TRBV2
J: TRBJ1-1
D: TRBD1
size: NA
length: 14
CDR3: CASSSDRGVPEAFF
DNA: TGTGCCAGCAGCTCGGACAGGGGAGTCCCTGAAGCTTTCTTT

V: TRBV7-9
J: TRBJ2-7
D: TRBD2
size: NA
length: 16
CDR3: CASSTGLAGWFDEQYF
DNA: TGTGCCAGCAGTACCGGACTAGCGGGATGGTTCGACGAGCAGTACTTC

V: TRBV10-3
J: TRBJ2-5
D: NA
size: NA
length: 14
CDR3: CAIRTTAPQETQYF
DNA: TGTGCCATCAGGACGACTGCACCCCAAGAGACCCAGTACTTC

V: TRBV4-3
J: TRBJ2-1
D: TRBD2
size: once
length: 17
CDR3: CASSQGSSGLTGHEQFF
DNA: TGCGCCAGCAGCCAAGGATCTAGCGGGCTTACTGGCCATGAGCAGTTCTTC

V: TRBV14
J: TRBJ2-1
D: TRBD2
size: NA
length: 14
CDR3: CASGLAGTYNEQFF
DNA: TGTGCCAGCGGGCTAGCGGGCACCTACAATGAGCAGTTCTTC

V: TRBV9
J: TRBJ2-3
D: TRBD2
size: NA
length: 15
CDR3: CASSVAGGGADTQYF
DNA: TGTGCCAGCAGCGTAGCGGGCGGGGGTGCTGATACGCAGTATTTT

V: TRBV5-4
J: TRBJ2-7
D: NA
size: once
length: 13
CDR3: CASSFRGSYEQYF
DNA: TGTGCCAGCAGCTTCCGAGGTAGCTACGAGCAGTACTTC

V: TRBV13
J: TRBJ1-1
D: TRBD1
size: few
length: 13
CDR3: CASSQGGGTEAFF
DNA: TGTGCCAGCAGCCAGGGGGGAGGAACTGAAGCTTTCTTT

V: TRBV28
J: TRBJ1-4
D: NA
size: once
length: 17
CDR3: CASSLYPGPTTNEKLFF
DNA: TGTGCCAGCAGTCTTTACCCGGGACCTACAACTAATGAAAAACTGTTTTTT

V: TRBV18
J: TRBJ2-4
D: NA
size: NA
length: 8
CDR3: CASSPGDF
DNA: TGTGCCAGCTCACCAGGCGACTTC

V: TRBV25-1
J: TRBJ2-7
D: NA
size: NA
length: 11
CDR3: CASSPPREQYF
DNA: TGTGCCAGCTCCCCCCCCCGGGAGCAGTACTTC

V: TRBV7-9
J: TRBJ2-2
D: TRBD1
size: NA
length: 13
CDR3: CASSFSGGGELFF
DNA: TGTGCCAGCAGCTTCTCAGGGGGCGGGGAGCTGTTTTTT

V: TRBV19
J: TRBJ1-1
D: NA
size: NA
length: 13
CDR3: CASSYGPNTEAFF
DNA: TGTGCCAGTAGTTACGGCCCGAACACTGAAGCTTTCTTT

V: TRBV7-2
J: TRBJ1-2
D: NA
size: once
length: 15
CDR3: CASSLGLGVNYGYTF
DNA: TGTGCCAGCAGCTTAGGGTTAGGGGTTAACTATGGCTACACCTTC

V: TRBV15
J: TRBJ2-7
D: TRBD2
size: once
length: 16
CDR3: CATSRERLAGGNEQYF
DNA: TGTGCCACCAGCAGAGAACGACTAGCGGGAGGGAACGAGCAGTACTTC

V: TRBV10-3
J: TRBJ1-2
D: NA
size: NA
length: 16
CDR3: CAISESPTGAVGGYTF
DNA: TGTGCCATCAGTGAGTCGCCGACGGGGGCTGTTGGTGGCTACACCTTC

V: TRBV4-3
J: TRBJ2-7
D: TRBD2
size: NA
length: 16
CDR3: CASSQALAGLAYEQYF
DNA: TGCGCCAGCAGCCAAGCCCTAGCGGGGCTGGCCTACGAGCAGTACTTC

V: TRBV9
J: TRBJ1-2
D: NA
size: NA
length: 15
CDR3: CASSSDYKPLDGYTF
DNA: TGTGCCAGCAGTTCGGACTATAAGCCTTTGGACGGCTACACCTTC

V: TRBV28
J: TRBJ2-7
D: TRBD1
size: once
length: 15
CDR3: CASSFKGQGADEQYF
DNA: TGTGCCAGCAGTTTCAAAGGACAGGGGGCTGACGAGCAGTACTTC

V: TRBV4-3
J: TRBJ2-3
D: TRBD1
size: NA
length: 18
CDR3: CASSQARGTGGSSDTQYF
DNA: TGCGCCAGCAGCCAGGCCCGCGGGACAGGGGGCAGCTCAGATACGCAGTATTTT

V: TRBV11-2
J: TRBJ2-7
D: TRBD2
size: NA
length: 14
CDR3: CASSPLAGGYEQYF
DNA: TGTGCCAGCAGCCCCTTAGCGGGAGGATACGAGCAGTACTTC

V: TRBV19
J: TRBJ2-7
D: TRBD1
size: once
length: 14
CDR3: CASSRGTGNYEQYF
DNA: TGTGCCAGTAGTCGGGGGACAGGGAACTACGAGCAGTACTTC

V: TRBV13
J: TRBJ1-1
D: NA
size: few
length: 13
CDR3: CASSASSDTEAFF
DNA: TGTGCCAGCAGCGCGAGTAGTGATACTGAAGCTTTCTTT

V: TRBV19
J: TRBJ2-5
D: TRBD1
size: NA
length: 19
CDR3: CASSAPGQFSMGVFETQYF
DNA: TGTGCCAGTAGTGCACCGGGACAGTTTTCGATGGGTGTTTTCGAGACCCAGTACTTC